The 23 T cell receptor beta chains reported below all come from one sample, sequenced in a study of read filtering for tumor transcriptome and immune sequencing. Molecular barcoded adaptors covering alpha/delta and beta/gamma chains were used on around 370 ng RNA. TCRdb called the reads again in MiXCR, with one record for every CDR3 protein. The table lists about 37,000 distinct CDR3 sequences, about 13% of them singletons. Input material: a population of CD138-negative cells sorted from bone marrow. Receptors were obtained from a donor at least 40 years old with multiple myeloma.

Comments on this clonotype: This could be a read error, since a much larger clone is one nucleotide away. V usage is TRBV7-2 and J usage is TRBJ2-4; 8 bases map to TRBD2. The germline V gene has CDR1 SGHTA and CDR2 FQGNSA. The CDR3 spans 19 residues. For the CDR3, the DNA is TGTGCCAGCAGCTTAGCGCTGAGCGGGAGAAATCCGGGCAAAAACGTTCAGTACTTC. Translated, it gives CASSLALSGRNPGKNVQYF.

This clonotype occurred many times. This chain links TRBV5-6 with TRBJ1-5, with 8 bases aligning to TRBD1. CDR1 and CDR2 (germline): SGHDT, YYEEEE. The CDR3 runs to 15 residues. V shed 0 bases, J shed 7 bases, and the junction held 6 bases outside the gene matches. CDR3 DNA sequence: TGTGCCAGCAGCTTGGCCTCAGGGGGCAGCCAGCCCCAGCATTTT. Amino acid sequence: CASSLASGGSQPQHF.

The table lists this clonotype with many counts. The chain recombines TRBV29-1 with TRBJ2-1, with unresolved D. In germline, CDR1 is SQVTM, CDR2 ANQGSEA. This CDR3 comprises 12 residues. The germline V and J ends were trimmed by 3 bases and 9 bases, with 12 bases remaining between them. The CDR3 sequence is CSVERLIGEQFF. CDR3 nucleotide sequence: TGCAGCGTTGAGAGGCTAATTGGTGAGCAGTTCTTC.

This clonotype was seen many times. Written as DNA, the CDR3 is TGTGCCAGCAGCTTGACTAGCGGATACAATGAGCAGTTCTTC. This translates into CASSLTSGYNEQFF. V gene TRBV7-2 combines with J gene TRBJ2-1; TRBD2 aligns across 9 bases. Germline CDR1 is SGHTA and CDR2 is FQGNSA. With V trimmed by 3 bases and J by 4 bases, 1 base remained unmatched. CDR3 length: 14 residues.

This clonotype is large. The CDR3 sequence is CASTPRVAVNNEQFF. CDR3 in DNA: TGTGCCAGCACCCCAAGGGTAGCGGTTAACAATGAGCAGTTCTTC. The chain has TRBV7-8 and TRBJ2-1; tentative D call: TRBD2 (6 bases). Germline-derived CDR1 and CDR2 are SGHVS and FQNEAQ. There are 15 residues in the CDR3. V was clipped by 7 bases and J by 5 bases, with 18 bases between them. Looking up the rest from reference TRBV7-8 and TRBJ2-1 gives the full variable domain: GAGVSQSPRYKVAKRGQDVALRCDPISGHVSLFWYQQALGQGPEFLTYFQNEAQLDKSGLPSDRFFAERPEGSVSTLKIQRTQQEDSAVYLCASTPRVAVNNEQFFGPGTRLTVL.

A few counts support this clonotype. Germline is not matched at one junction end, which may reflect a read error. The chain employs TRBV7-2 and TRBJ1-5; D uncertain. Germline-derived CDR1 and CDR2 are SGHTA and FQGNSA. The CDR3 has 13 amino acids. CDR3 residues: CGSSLATGQPQHF. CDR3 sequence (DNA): TGTGGCAGCAGCTTAGCGACCGGGCAGCCCCAGCATTTT.

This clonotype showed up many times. The CDR3 DNA sequence: TGTGCCAGTAGTTTGGGGAGGGACAGGGCGAGCAATCAGCCCCAGCATTTT. Its protein product is CASSLGRDRASNQPQHF. This chain connects TRBV19 to TRBJ1-5; 9 bases line up with TRBD1. J gave up 1 base and V 5 bases, and 9 bases lay outside the gene matches. CDR3 length: 17 residues. The germline CDR1 and CDR2 sequences are LNHDA and SQIVND (reference sequence). Supplemented by reference TRBV19 and TRBJ1-5, the full variable domain reads DGGITQSPKYLFRKEGQNVTLSCEQNLNHDAMYWYRQDPGQGLRLIYYSQIVNDFQKGDIAEGYSVSREKKESFPLTVTSAQKNPTAFYLCASSLGRDRASNQPQHFGDGTRLSIL.

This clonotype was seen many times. The CDR3 spells CSARRVSSYNSPLHF. CDR3 nucleotide sequence: TGCAGTGCTCGACGGGTTAGCTCCTATAATTCACCCCTCCACTTT. This chain connects TRBV20-1 to TRBJ1-6; D gene unclear. V was trimmed by 5 bases and J by 0 bases, leaving 11 bases between them. Germline loops: CDR1 DFQATT, CDR2 SNEGSKA (reference sequence). This CDR3 has 15 residues.

CDR3 in DNA: TGTGCCAGCGGCCAGGACAGATTCAATGAGCAGTTCTTC. Its protein product is CASGQDRFNEQFF. The chain joins TRBV5-6 to TRBJ2-1; D is perhaps TRBD1 (6 bases). Germline V gene lookup returns CDR1 SGHDT and CDR2 YYEEEE. The V end lost 7 bases, the J end lost 6 bases, and 14 bases lay between the germline ends. The CDR3 is made up of 13 amino acids.

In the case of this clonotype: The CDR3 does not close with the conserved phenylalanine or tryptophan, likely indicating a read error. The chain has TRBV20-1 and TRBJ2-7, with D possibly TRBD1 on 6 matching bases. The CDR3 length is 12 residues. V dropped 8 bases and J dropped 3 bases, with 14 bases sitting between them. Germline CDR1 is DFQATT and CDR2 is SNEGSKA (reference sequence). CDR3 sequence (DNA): TGCAGTACTTTCAGGGGAGTCTACGAGCAGTACCTC. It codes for CSTFRGVYEQYL.

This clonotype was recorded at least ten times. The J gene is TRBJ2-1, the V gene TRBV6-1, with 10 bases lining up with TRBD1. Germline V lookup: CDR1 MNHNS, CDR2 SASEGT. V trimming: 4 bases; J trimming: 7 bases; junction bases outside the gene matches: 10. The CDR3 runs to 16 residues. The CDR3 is CASSAQGDRGRNEQFF. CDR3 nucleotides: TGTGCCAGCAGTGCCCAAGGGGACAGGGGTCGGAATGAGCAGTTCTTC.

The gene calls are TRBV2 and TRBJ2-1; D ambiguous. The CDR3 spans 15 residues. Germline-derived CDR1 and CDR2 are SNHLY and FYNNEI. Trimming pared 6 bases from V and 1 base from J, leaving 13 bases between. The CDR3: CASSEVPASYNEQFF. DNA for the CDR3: TGTGCCAGCAGCGAGGTGCCTGCATCCTACAATGAGCAGTTCTTC.

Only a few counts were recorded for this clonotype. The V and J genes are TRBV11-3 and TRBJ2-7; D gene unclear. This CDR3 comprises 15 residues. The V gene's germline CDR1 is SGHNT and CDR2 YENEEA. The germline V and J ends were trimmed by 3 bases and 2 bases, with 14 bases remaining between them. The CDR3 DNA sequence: TGTGCCAGCAGCTTGGGTGACCAGATTACCTACGAGCAGTACTTC. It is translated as CASSLGDQITYEQYF.

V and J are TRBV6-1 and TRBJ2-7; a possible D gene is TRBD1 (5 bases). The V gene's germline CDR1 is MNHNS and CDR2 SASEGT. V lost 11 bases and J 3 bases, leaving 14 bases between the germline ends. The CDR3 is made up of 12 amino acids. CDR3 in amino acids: CAGRVGHYEQYF. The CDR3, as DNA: TGTGCCGGTCGTGTGGGGCACTACGAGCAGTACTTC.

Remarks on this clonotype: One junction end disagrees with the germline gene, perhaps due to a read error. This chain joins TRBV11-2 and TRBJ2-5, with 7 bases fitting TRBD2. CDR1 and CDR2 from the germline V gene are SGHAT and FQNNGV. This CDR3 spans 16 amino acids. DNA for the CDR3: TGTGCCTGCACCGAAGGATTAGCGGGCGGACAAGTGACCCAGTACTTC. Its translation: CACTEGLAGGQVTQYF.

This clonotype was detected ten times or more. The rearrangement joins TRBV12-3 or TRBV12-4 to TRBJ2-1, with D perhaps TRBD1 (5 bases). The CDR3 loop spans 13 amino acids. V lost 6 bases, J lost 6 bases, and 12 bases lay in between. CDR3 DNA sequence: TGTGCCAGCAGATGGGGCCTCACCAATGAGCAGTTCTTC. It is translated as CASRWGLTNEQFF.

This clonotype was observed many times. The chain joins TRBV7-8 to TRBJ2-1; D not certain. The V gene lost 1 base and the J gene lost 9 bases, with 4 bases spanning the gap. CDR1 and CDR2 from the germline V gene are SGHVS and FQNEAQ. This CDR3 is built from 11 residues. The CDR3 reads CASSLVGEQFF. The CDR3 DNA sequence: TGTGCCAGCAGCTTAGTCGGTGAGCAGTTCTTC.

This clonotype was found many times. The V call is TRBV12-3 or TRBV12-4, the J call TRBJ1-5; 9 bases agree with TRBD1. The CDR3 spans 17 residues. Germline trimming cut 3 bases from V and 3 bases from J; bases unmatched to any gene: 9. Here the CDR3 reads CASSFIRGQGYNQPQHF. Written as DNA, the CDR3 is TGTGCCAGCAGTTTCATCCGTGGACAGGGGTACAATCAGCCCCAGCATTTT.

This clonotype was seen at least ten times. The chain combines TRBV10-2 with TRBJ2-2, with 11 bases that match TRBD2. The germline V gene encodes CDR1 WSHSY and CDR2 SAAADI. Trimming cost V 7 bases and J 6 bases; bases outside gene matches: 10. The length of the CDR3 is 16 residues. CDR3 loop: CASTHLAGGTPGELFF. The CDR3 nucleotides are TGCGCCAGCACCCATTTAGCGGGAGGGACCCCCGGGGAGCTGTTTTTT.

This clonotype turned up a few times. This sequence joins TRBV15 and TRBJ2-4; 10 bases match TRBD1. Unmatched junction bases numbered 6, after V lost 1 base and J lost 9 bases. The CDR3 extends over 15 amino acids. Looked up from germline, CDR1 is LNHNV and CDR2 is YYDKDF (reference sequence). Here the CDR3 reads CATSRARTGGSIQYF. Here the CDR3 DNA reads TGTGCCACCAGCAGAGCGAGGACAGGGGGAAGCATTCAGTACTTC. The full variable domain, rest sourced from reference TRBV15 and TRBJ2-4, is DAMVIQNPRYQVTQFGKPVTLSCSQTLNHNVMYWYQQKSSQAPKLLFHYYDKDFNNEADTPDNFQSRRPNTSFCFLDIRSPGLGDTAMYLCATSRARTGGSIQYFGAGTRLSVL.

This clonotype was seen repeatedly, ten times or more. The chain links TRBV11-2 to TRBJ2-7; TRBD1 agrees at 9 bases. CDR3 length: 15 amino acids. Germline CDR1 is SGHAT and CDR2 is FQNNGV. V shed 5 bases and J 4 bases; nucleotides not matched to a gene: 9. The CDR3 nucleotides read TGTGCCAGCAGCCCATGGGCGGGGACAGGGTACGAGCAGTACTTC. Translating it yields CASSPWAGTGYEQYF. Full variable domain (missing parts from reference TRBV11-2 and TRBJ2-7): EAGVAQSPRYKIIEKRQSVAFWCNPISGHATLYWYQQILGQGPKLLIQFQNNGVVDDSQLPKDRFSAERLKGVDSTLKIQPAKLEDSAVYLCASSPWAGTGYEQYFGPGTRLTVT.

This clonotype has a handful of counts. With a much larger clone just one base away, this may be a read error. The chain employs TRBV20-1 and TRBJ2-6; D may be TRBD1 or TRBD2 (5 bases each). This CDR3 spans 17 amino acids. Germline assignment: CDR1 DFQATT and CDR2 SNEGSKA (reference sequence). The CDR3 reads CSARGRTESSGANVMTF. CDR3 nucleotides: TGCAGTGCCAGAGGTCGGACTGAAAGCTCTGGGGCCAACGTCATGACTTTC.

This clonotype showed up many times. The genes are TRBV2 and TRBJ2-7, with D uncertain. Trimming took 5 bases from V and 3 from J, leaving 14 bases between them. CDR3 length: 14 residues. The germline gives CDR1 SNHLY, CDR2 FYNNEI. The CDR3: CASSPRGSHYEQYF. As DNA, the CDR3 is TGTGCCAGCAGTCCCCGTGGGTCCCACTACGAGCAGTACTTC.